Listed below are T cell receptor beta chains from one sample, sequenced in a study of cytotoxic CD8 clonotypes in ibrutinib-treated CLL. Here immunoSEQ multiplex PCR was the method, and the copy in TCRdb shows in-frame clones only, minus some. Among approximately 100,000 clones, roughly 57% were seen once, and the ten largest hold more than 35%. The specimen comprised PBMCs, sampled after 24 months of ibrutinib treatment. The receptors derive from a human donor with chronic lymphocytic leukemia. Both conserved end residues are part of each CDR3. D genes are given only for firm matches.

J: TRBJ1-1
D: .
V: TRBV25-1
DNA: TGTGCCAGCTTTGGATCAGGGCAGGCTTTCTTT
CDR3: CASFGSGQAFF

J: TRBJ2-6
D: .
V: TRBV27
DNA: TGTGCCAGCAGTTTAGTAGGGGCTGGGGCCAACGTCCTGACTTTC
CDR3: CASSLVGAGANVLTF

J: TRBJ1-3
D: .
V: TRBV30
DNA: TGTGCCTGGAAGCGGGCTGGAAACACCATATATTTT
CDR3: CAWKRAGNTIYF

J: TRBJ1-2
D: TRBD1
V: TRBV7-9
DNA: TGTGCCAGCAGCTTACAGCAGGGGGCTAACTATGGCTACACCTTC
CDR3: CASSLQQGANYGYTF

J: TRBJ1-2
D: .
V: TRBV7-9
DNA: TGTGCCAGCAGCCCGGGCAGGGGTAGTTATGGCTACACCTTC
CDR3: CASSPGRGSYGYTF

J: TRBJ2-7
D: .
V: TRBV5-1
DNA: TGCGCCAGCAGGAGGGGCCTCGAGTACGAGCAGTACTTC
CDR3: CASRRGLEYEQYF

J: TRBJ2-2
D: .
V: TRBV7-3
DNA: TGTGCCAGCAGCTTAAACCCCGGGGAGCTGTTTTTT
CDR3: CASSLNPGELFF

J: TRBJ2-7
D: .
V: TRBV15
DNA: TGTGCCACCAGCAGAGATTTGGCAGGCCCCTACGAGCAGTACTTC
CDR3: CATSRDLAGPYEQYF

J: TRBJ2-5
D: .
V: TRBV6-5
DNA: TGTGCCAGCAGTTATGGAGAGACCCAGTACTTC
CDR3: CASSYGETQYF

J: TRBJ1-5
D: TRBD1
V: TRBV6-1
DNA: TGTGCCAGCAGTGCGATGGGACAGGGAAGGAATCAGCCCCAGCATTTT
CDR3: CASSAMGQGRNQPQHF

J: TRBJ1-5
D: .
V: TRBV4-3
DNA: TGCGCCAGCAGACCTACTGCGTATAGCAATCAGCCCCAGCATTTT
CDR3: CASRPTAYSNQPQHF